This T cell receptor beta chain comes out of a study of blood T cell repertoires in COVID-19. Individuals drawn from approximately 22 US areas were about 18 to 95 years old. Recovered status in Cohort 3 required two negative PCRs, clearance, or symptom resolution. As processed by the authors: Amplified reference gene primers provided the basis for estimating nucleated cell counts. Repertoires were generated with immunoSEQ multiplex PCR, while TCRdb's copy carries only in-frame clones and drops some. That table furnishes V, J and clone size, whereas the DNA furnished D and trimming. This table holds 250,000 or so clones, about 89% found once. This TCR came from a man aged 40-49 years who had recovered from COVID-19. The sequenced sample was PBMCs or T cells enriched from blood (not recorded which).

For the CDR3, the DNA is TGTGCCAGCAGCGTAGTAACACTAGCGAGTAACAATGAGCAGTTCTTC. Residues: CASSVVTLASNNEQFF. J is TRBJ2-1 and V is TRBV9; 7 positions agree with TRBD2. The CDR3 extends over 16 amino acids. Trimming at V came to 0 bases and at J to 5 bases, leaving 8 bases not matched to a gene. Germline V CDR1 and CDR2: SGDLS, YYNGEE.